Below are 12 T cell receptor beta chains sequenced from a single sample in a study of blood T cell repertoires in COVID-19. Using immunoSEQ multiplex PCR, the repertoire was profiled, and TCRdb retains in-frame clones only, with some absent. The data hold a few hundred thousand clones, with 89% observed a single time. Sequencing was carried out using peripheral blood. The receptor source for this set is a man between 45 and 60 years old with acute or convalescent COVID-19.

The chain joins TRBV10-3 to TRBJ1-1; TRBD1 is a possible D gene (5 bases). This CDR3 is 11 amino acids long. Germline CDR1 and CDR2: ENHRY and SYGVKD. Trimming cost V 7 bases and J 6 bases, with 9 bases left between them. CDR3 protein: CAINSGSEAFF. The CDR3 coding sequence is TGTGCCATCAACTCAGGGTCTGAAGCTTTCTTT.

CDR3 sequence: CASSPGQSETQYF. CDR3 bases: TGTGCCAGCAGCCCGGGACAGTCGGAGACCCAGTACTTC. The chain carries TRBV7-3 and TRBJ2-5, with TRBD1 matching 7 bases. V shed 5 bases, J shed 5 bases, and the junction held 5 bases outside the gene matches. Germline V gene sequence: CDR1 SGHTA, CDR2 FQGTGA. This CDR3 spans 13 amino acids.

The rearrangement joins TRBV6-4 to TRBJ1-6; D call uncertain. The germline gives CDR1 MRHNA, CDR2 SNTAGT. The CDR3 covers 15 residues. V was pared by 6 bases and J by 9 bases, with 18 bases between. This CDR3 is CASSESQLRSSPLHF. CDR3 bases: TGTGCCAGCAGCGAGTCACAACTGAGGAGTTCACCCCTCCACTTT.

The CDR3 loop reads CASTPRGSKLFF. The CDR3 DNA sequence: TGTGCCAGTACACCCCGGGGATCAAAGCTGTTTTTT. This chain uses TRBV19 with TRBJ2-2; D may be TRBD2 (5 bases). In germline, CDR1 is LNHDA, CDR2 SQIVND (reference sequence). The germline V and J ends were trimmed by 7 bases and 12 bases, with 15 bases remaining between them. The CDR3 contains 12 residues.

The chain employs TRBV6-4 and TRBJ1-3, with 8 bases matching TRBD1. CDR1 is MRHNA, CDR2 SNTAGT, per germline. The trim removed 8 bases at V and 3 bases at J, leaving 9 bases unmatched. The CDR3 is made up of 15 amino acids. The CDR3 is CASGKTGEDGNTIYF. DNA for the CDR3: TGTGCCAGCGGAAAGACAGGGGAGGATGGAAACACCATATATTTT.

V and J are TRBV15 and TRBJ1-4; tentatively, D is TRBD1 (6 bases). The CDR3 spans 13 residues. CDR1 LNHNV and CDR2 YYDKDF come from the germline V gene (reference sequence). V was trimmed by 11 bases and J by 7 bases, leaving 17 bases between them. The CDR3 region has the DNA TGTGCCGCCAAACAGGGCGCAAGTGAAAAACTGTTTTTT. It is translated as CAAKQGASEKLFF.

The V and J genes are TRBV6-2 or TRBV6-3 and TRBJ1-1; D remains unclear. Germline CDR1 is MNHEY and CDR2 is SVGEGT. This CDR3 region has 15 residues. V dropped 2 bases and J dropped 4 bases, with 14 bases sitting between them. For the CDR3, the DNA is TGTGCCAGCAGTTACCCCCCGGGAGGCAGCACTGAAGCTTTCTTT. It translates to CASSYPPGGSTEAFF.

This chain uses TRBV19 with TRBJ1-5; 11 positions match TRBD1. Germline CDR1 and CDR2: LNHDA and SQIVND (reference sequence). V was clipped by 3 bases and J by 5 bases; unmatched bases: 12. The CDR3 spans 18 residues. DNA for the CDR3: TGTGCCAGTAGTATTCCCCCCGGACAGGGGGCATTCTATCAGCCCCAGCATTTT. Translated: CASSIPPGQGAFYQPQHF. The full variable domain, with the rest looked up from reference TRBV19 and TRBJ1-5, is DGGITQSPKYLFRKEGQNVTLSCEQNLNHDAMYWYRQDPGQGLRLIYYSQIVNDFQKGDIAEGYSVSREKKESFPLTVTSAQKNPTAFYLCASSIPPGQGAFYQPQHFGDGTRLSIL.

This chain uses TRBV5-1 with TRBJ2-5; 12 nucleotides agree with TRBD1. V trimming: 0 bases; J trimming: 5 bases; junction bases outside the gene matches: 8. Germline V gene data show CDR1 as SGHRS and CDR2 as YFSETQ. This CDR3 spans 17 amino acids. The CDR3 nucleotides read TGCGCCAGCAGCTTGGGAGGGACAGGGGGCGCTGGGGAGACCCAGTACTTC. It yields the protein CASSLGGTGGAGETQYF.

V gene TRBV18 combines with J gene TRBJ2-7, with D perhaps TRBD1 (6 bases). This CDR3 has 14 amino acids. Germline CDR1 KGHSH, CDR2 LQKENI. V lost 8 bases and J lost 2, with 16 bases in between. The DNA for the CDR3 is TGTGCCAGCCGGGACACAGGATACGCCTACGAGCAGTACTTC. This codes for CASRDTGYAYEQYF.

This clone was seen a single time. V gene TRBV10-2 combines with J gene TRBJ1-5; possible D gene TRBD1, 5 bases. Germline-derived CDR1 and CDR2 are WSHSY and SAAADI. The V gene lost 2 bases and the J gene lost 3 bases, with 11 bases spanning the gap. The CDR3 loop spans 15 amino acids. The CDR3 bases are TGCGCCAGCAGTGAGGAAACAGGCCTCAATCAGCCCCAGCATTTT. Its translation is CASSEETGLNQPQHF.

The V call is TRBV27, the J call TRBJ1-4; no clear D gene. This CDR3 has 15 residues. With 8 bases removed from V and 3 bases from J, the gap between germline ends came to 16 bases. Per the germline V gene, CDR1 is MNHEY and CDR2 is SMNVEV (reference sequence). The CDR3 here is CASFPSGMANEKLFF. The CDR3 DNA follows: TGTGCCAGCTTCCCGTCCGGGATGGCTAATGAAAAACTGTTTTTT.